This T cell receptor beta chain was profiled in a study of blood T cells in healthy people across ages. Primed by a sample-barcoded 5' primer and a J-beta primer mix, a second PCR proceeded for about 6 to 12 cycles. TCRdb reprocessed the 5' RACE reads with MiXCR, giving one entry per CDR3 protein. Of approximately 730,000 distinct CDR3 sequences in the sample, 43% were seen once. CDR1 is DFQATT and CDR2 is SNEGSKA in the germline V gene (reference sequence). CDR3 length: 16 residues. Trimming took off 4 bases at V and 3 bases at J, with 22 bases between the two ends. Whole-study findings and limits: Percentage of naive T cells showed a strong correlation with TCR beta diversity. Lack of knowledge of donor CMV status possibly confounded expanded clonotype changes.

As to this clonotype: Its antigen is not identified.

The sample comprised blood. This receptor was taken from a woman aged 55-69 years in good health. This chain connects TRBV20-1 to TRBJ2-7, with D tentatively TRBD2 (7 bases). The CDR3 region is CSATGGRRGQSYEQYF. DNA for the CDR3: TGCAGTGCTACCGGGGGGAGGCGGGGACAAAGCTACGAGCAGTACTTC.